The source of this T cell receptor (beta chain) is a study of blood T cell repertoires in COVID-19. The CDR3 loop spans 16 amino acids. This clone was seen a single time. Source study methods: From reference gene primer amplification, estimates of nucleated cell counts were derived. Using immunoSEQ multiplex PCR, the repertoire was profiled, and TCRdb retains in-frame clones only, with some absent. That table is the source of V, J and clone size, and D and trimming were worked out from the DNA. Found here are around 130,000 clones, 85% of them singletons; the top ten hold approximately 4.3%. The chain employs TRBV21-1 and TRBJ2-3; the table's TRBD2 call for D was not verified on the DNA. TRBV21-1 is tagged as a pseudogene. The material sequenced was peripheral blood. This clonotype was sampled from a human donor in a cohort sampled during active COVID-19. DNA of the CDR3: TGTGCCAGCAGCGAACGGACTAGCAGCGGCGCAGATACGCAGTATTTT. Translating it yields CASSERTSSGADTQYF.